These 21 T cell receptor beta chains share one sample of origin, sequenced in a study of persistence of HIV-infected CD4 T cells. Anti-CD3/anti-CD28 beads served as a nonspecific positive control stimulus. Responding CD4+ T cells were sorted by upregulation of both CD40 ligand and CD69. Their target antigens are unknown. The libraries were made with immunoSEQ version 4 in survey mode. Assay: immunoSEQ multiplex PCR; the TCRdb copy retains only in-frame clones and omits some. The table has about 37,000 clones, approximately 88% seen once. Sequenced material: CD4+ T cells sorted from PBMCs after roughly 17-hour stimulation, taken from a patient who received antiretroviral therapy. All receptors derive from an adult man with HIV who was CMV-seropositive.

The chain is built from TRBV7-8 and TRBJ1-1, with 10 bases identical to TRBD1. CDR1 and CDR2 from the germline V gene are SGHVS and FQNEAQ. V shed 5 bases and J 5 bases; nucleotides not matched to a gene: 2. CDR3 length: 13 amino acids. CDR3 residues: CASSRDRGTEAFF. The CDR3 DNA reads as TGTGCCAGCAGCCGGGACAGGGGAACTGAAGCTTTCTTT.

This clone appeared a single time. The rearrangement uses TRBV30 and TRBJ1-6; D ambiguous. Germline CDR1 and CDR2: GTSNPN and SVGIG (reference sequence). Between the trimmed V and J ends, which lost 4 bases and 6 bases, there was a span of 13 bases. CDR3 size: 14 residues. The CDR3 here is CAWKEASLNSPLHF. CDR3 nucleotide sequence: TGTGCCTGGAAGGAGGCGTCTCTTAATTCACCCCTCCACTTT. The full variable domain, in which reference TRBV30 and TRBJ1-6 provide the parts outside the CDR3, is SQTIHQWPATLVQPVGSPLSLECTVEGTSNPNLYWYRQAAGRGLQLLFYSVGIGQISSEVPQNLSASRPQDRQFILSSKKLLLSDSGFYLCAWKEASLNSPLHFGNGTRLTVT.

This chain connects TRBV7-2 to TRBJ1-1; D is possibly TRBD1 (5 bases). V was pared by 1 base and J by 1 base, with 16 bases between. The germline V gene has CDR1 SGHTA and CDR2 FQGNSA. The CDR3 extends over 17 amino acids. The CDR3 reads CASSLDGTPRTNTEAFF. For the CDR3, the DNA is TGTGCCAGCAGCTTAGACGGGACCCCCCGGACGAACACTGAAGCTTTCTTT.

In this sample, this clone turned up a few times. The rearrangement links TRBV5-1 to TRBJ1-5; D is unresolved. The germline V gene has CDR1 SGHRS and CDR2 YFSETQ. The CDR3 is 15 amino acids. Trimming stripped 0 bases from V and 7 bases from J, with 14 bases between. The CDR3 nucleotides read TGCGCCAGCAGCTTGGCCACGGGCGCTGGACAGCCCCAGCATTTT. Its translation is CASSLATGAGQPQHF. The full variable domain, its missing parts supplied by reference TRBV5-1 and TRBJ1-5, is KAGVTQTPRYLIKTRGQQVTLSCSPISGHRSVSWYQQTPGQGLQFLFEYFSETQRNKGNFPGRFSGRQFSNSRSEMNVSTLELGDSALYLCASSLATGAGQPQHFGDGTRLSIL.

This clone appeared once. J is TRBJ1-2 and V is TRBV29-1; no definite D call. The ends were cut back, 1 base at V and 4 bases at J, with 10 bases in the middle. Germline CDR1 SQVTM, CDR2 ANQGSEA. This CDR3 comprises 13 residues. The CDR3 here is CSVEGGRVYGYTF. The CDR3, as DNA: TGCAGCGTTGAAGGCGGACGGGTCTATGGCTACACCTTC.

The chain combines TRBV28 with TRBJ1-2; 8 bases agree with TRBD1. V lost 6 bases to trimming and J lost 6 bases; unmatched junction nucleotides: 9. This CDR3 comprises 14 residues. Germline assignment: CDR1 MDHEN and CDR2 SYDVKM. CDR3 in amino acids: CASRSEGQGNGYTF. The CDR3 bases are TGTGCCAGCAGGTCCGAAGGACAGGGCAATGGCTACACCTTC.

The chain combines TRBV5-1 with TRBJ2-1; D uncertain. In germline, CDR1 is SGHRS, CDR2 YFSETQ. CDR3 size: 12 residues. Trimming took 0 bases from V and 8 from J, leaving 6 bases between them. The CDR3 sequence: CASSLGLDEQFF. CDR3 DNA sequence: TGCGCCAGCAGCTTGGGTCTGGATGAGCAGTTCTTC.

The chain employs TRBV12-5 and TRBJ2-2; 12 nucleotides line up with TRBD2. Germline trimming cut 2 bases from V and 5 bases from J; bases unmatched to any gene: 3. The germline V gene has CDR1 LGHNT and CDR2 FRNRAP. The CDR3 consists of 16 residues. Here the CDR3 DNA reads TGTGCTAGTGGTTTGTTACTAGCGGGGGGTACCGGGGAGCTGTTTTTT. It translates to CASGLLLAGGTGELFF. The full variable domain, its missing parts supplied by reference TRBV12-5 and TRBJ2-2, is DARVTQTPRHKVTEMGQEVTMRCQPILGHNTVFWYRQTMMQGLELLAYFRNRAPLDDSGMPKDRFSAEMPDATLATLKIQPSEPRDSAVYFCASGLLLAGGTGELFFGEGSRLTVL.

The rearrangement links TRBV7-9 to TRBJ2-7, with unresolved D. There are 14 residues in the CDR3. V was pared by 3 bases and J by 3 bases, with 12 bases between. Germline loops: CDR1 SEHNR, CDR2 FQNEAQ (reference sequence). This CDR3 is CASSFNLGDYEQYF. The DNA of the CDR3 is TGTGCCAGCAGCTTTAATCTTGGGGACTACGAGCAGTACTTC.

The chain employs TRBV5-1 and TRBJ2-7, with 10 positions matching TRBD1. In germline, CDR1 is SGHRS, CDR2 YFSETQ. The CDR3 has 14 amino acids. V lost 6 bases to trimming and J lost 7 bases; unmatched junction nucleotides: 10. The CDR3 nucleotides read TGCGCCAGCATCAGGGGGACAGGGGATGGGGAGCAGTACTTC. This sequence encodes CASIRGTGDGEQYF.

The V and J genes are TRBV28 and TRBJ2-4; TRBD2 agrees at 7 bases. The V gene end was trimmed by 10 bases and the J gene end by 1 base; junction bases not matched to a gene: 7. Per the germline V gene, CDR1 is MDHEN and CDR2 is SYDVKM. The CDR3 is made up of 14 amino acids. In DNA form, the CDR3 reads TGTGCCATTCGGCGGGGAGGGGCCAAAAACATTCAGTACTTC. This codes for CAIRRGGAKNIQYF. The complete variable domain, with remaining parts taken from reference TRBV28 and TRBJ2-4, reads DVKVTQSSRYLVKRTGEKVFLECVQDMDHENMFWYRQDPGLGLRLIYFSYDVKMKEKGDIPEGYSVSREKKERFSLILESASTNQTSMYLCAIRRGGAKNIQYFGAGTRLSVL.

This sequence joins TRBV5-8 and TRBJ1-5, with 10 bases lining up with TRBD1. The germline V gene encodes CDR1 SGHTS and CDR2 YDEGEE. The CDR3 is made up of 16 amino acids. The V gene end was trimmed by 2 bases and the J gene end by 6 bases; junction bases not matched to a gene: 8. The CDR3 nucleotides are TGTGCCAGCAGCTTACCAGACAGGGGGCAGGGTCAGCCCCAGCATTTT. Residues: CASSLPDRGQGQPQHF.

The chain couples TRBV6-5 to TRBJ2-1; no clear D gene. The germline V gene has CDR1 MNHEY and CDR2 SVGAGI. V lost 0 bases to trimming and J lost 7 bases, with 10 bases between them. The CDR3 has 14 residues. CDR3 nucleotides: TGTGCCAGCAGTTACTCGGAACGTAGGAATGAGCAGTTCTTC. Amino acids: CASSYSERRNEQFF.

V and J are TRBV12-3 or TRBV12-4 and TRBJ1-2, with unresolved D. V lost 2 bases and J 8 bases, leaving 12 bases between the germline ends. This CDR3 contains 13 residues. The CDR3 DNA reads TGTGCCAGCAGTTTAATCACGGAGAGGGGCTACACCTTC. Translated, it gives CASSLITERGYTF.

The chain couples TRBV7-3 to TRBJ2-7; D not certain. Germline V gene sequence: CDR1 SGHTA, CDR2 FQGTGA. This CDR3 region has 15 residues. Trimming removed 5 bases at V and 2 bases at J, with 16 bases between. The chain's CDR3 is CASSQPPGLAYEQYF. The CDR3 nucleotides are TGTGCCAGCAGCCAACCACCCGGGCTAGCCTACGAGCAGTACTTC.

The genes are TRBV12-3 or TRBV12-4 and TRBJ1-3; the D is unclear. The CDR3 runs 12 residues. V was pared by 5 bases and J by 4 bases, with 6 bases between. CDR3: CASSPQGNTIYF. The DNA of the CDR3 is TGTGCCAGCAGTCCTCAGGGAAACACCATATATTTT.

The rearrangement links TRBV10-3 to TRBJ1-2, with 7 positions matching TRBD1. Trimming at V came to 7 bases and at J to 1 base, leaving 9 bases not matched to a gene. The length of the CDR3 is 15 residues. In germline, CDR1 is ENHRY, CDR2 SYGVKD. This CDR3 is CAITPTGDGNYGYTF. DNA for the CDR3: TGTGCCATCACTCCTACAGGGGACGGTAACTATGGCTACACCTTC.

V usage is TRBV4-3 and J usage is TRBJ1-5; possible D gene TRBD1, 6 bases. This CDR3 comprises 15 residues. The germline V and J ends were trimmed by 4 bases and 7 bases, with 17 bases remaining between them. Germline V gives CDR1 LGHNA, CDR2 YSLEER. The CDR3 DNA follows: TGCGCCAGCAGCCCCGGGGGCCTCCTTAACCAGCCCCAGCATTTT. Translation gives CASSPGGLLNQPQHF.

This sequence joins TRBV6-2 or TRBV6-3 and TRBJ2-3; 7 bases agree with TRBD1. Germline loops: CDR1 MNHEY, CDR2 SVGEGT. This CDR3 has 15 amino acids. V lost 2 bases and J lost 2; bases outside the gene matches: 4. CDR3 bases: TGTGCCAGCAGTTACCAGACAGGGCTCACAGATACGCAGTATTTT. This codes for CASSYQTGLTDTQYF.

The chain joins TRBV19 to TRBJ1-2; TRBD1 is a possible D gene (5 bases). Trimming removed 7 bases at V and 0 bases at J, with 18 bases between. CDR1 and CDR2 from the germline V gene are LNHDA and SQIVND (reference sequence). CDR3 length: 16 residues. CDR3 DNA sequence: TGTGCCAGTAAACGGGACCAGCCTTTCCCTAACTATGGCTACACCTTC. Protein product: CASKRDQPFPNYGYTF. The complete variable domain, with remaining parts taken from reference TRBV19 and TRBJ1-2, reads DGGITQSPKYLFRKEGQNVTLSCEQNLNHDAMYWYRQDPGQGLRLIYYSQIVNDFQKGDIAEGYSVSREKKESFPLTVTSAQKNPTAFYLCASKRDQPFPNYGYTFGSGTRLTVV.

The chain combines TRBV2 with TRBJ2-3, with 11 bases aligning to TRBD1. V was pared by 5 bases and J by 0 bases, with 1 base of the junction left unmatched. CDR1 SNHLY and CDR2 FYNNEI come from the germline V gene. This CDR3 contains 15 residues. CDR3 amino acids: CASSRDRGSTDTQYF. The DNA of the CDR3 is TGTGCCAGCAGTAGGGACAGGGGGAGCACAGATACGCAGTATTTT. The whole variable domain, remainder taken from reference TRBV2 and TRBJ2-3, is EPEVTQTPSHQVTQMGQEVILRCVPISNHLYFYWYRQILGQKVEFLVSFYNNEISEKSEIFDDQFSVERPDGSNFTLKIRSTKLEDSAMYFCASSRDRGSTDTQYFGPGTRLTVL.